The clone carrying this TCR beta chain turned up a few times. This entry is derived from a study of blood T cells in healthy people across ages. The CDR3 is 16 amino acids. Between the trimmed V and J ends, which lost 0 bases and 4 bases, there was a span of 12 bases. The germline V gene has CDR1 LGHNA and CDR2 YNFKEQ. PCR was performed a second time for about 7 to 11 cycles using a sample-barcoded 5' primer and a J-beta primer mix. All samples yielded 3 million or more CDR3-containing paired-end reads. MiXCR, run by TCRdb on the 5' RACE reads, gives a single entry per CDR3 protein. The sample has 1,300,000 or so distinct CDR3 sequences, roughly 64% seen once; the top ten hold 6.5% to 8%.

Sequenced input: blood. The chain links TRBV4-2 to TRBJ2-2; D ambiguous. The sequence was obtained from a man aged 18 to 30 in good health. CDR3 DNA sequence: TGTGCCAGCAGCCAAGATATTGGCCTGAGCACCGGGGAGCTGTTTTTT. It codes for CASSQDIGLSTGELFF.